This T cell receptor (beta chain) was obtained from a study of blood T cell repertoires in COVID-19. The protocol was immunoSEQ multiplex PCR, while the TCRdb copy is restricted to in-frame clones and leaves out a portion. The data contain some 270,000 clones, 80% to 90% of them seen just once; the ten biggest clones take up 4% to 4.5%. The TCR originated in a woman aged 25 to 45 who had recovered from COVID-19. The material sequenced was PBMCs or T cells enriched from blood (not recorded which).

DNA of the CDR3: TGTGCCAGCAGCGTAGCTCCTAGCGGGAGGGCTATCAATGAGCAGTTCTTC. It yields the protein CASSVAPSGRAINEQFF. The rearrangement joins TRBV9 to TRBJ2-1, with TRBD2 matching over 12 bases. V lost 0 bases, J lost 6 bases, and 7 bases stayed unmatched. The CDR3 runs 17 residues. Germline CDR1 and CDR2: SGDLS and YYNGEE.